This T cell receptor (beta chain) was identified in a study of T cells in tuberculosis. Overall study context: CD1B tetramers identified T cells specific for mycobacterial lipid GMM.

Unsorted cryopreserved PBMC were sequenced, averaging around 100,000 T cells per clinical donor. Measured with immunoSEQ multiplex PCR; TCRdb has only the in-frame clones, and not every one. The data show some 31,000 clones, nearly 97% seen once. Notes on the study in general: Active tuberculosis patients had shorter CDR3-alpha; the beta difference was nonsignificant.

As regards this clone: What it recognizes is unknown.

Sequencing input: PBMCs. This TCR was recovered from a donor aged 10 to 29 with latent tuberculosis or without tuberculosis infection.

CDR3 DNA sequence: TGCGCCAGCAGCTTGGGTGGGGCAGGAGAAACCTATGGCTACACCTTC. It yields the protein CASSLGGAGETYGYTF. The chain uses TRBV5-1 and TRBJ1-2; a possible D gene is TRBD1 (5 bases). The CDR3 contains 16 residues. The germline V gene encodes CDR1 SGHRS and CDR2 YFSETQ. V gave up 0 bases and J gave up 4 bases, with 16 bases separating them.